This T cell receptor (beta chain) was sequenced during a study of blood T cells in healthy people across ages. Primed by a sample-barcoded 5' primer and a J-beta primer mix, a second PCR proceeded for 7 to 11 cycles. TCRdb independently ran MiXCR on the 5' RACE reads; one entry per CDR3 protein. The sample shows about 800,000 distinct CDR3 sequences, roughly 25% of them seen only once. With 5 bases clipped from V and 11 bases from J, the junction kept 16 bases outside the gene matches. Germline values: CDR1 SGHTA, CDR2 FQGNSA. CDR3 length: 15 residues. These data were also reused for a study on T cells of mothers and their children.

The sample taken for sequencing was blood. V is TRBV7-2 and J is TRBJ2-5, with 8 positions matching TRBD1. This clonotype was obtained from a boy aged 10-17 years in good health. The CDR3 loop reads CASSLGQGAVYEQYF. CDR3 sequence (DNA): TGTGCCAGCAGCCTGGGGCAGGGGGCAGTCTACGAACAGTACTTC. The full variable domain, rest sourced from reference TRBV7-2 and TRBJ2-5, is GAGVSQSPSNKVTEKGKDVELRCDPISGHTALYWYRQSLGQGLEFLIYFQGNSAPDKSGLPSDRFSAERTGGSVSTLTIQRTQQEDSAVYLCASSLGQGAVYEQYFGPGTRLLVL.